This TCR beta chain was sequenced in a study of shared clonotypes between healthy human individuals. A CD45RA-negative memory subset and a CD45RA+ naive subset were separated from the CD4+ cells. Using immunoSEQ multiplex PCR, the repertoire was profiled, and TCRdb retains in-frame clones only, with some absent. Of about 230,000 clones in the sample, approximately 70% are singletons; the top ten hold 11%. The sequencing sample was made of memory CD4+ T cells sorted from blood. Subset given: CD45RA-negative fraction. This sequence originates from a man in his thirties or forties in good health.

CDR3 bases: TGTGCCAGCAGCTTAGGGGCGGGACACCTCCTCTCCGGGGAGCTGTTTTTT. Amino acids: CASSLGAGHLLSGELFF. The rearrangement links TRBV7-6 to TRBJ2-2, with D tentatively TRBD1 or TRBD2 (6 bases each). CDR3 size: 17 residues. V was clipped by 1 base and J by 6 bases, with 18 bases between them. The germline V gene has CDR1 SGHVS and CDR2 FNYEAQ.